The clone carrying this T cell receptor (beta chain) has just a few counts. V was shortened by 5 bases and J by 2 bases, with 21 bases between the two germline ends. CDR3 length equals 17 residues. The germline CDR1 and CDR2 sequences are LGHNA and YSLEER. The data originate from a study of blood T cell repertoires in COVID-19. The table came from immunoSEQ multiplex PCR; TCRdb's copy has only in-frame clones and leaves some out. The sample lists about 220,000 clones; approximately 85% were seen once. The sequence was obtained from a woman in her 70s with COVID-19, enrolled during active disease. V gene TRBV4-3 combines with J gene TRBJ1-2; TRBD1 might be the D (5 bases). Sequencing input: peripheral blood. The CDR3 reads CASSSRTGPGINYGYTF. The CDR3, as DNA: TGCGCCAGCAGCTCCCGAACCGGACCAGGGATCAACTATGGCTACACCTTC.